These T cell receptor beta chains were read from a single sample in a study of shared clonotypes between healthy human individuals. The table came from immunoSEQ multiplex PCR; TCRdb's copy has only in-frame clones and leaves some out. The sample yields about a million clones, less than 85% seen once. Input material: memory CD4+ T cells sorted from blood. These receptors were collected from a young man in good health. Each CDR3 is given with its conserved first and last residue. A D gene is named only where the DNA matches it firmly. The size entry is marked missing in some rows and otherwise reads once, few, many or a size class.

j_call v_call d_call clone_size cdr3_aa
TRBJ1-2 TRBV4-3 TRBD1 . CASSQGSGTGQRYGYTF
. TRBV30 TRBD1 . CAWSEDREDEQYF
TRBJ2-1 TRBV28 . many CASSFRYETEQFF
TRBJ1-2 TRBV2 TRBD1 . CASSLDRGKISYGYTF
TRBJ1-4 TRBV15 . . CATSAGPATNEKLFF
TRBJ2-1 TRBV7-6 TRBD2 many CASSTGLAGANEQFF
TRBJ1-1 TRBV29-1 . . CSVGRWNTEAFF
TRBJ2-2 TRBV5-6 TRBD2 . CASSWTSGRAGELFF
TRBJ2-7 TRBV9 TRBD2 few CASSEGLAGSREQYF
TRBJ1-4 TRBV5-8 TRBD1 . CASSPGTGTGDEKLFF
TRBJ2-6 TRBV4-3 . many CASSQDGDNSGANVLTF
TRBJ1-3 TRBV9 TRBD1 . CASSPGQGTGNTIYF
TRBJ1-5 TRBV6-1 . . CASSDSGYQPQHF
TRBJ1-1 TRBV18 . . CASSPQTPNTEAFF
TRBJ1-6 TRBV28 . . CASSLTSVGRAPLHF
TRBJ1-5 TRBV28 . . CASSLSTGFNQPQHF
TRBJ1-6 TRBV19 . . CASSSLLRETSSYNSPLHF
TRBJ1-1 TRBV5-6 . . CASSGGTAFGNTEAFF
TRBJ2-7 TRBV6-1 . many CASSNYWGTEQYF
TRBJ2-1 TRBV7-9 TRBD2 . CASSLVAGVRNEQFF
TRBJ2-5 TRBV27 . . CASSTWDGRETQYF
. TRBV30 . once CAWSQLPYEQYF
TRBJ2-5 TRBV30 TRBD2 . CAGRGLAGGHQETQYF
TRBJ2-7 TRBV7-9 . . CASSPSGVAYEQYF
TRBJ2-7 TRBV28 TRBD1 . CASSPRTGANGQYF
TRBJ2-3 TRBV30 TRBD1 . CAWSVVQGGQYF
TRBJ2-7 TRBV7-9 . . CASSLGPLYEQYF
TRBJ1-1 TRBV6-1 . . CASSGTGFSEAFF
TRBJ2-7 TRBV6-6 . once CASGGGRPYEQYF
TRBJ2-3 TRBV6-1 TRBD1 . CASSGLQGGTQYF
TRBJ1-1 TRBV5-1 TRBD1 . CASSLGQGANTEAFF
TRBJ2-2 TRBV19 . . CASSIGGLGTGELFF
TRBJ2-2 TRBV10-3 . few CAIKGGASNTGELFF
TRBJ2-7 TRBV30 . . CAWSRSLEQYF
TRBJ1-1 TRBV11-3 . . CASSNTGGANTEAFF
TRBJ2-7 TRBV7-9 . once CASSLGYHTYEQYF
TRBJ1-2 TRBV21-1 . . CASSSLHVRGKGYTF